The following is a TCR beta chain sequence with its context. Its specificity is unknown. Tumor tissue was taken before any definitive surgery or chemotherapy was given. Trimming at V came to 1 base and at J to 6 bases, leaving 4 bases not matched to a gene. Germline CDR1 and CDR2: ENHRY and SYGVKD. The CDR3 loop spans 15 amino acids. The assay was immunoSEQ multiplex PCR, and TCRdb's table has in-frame clones only and misses some. This table holds roughly 10,000 clones, 70% to 90% found once. This sample is drawn from a study of high-grade serous ovarian cancer treatment subgroups. Study overall: Each sample yielded on average around 7,000 unique TCR beta rearrangements from over 12,000 reads. Whole-study results and caveats: CDR1 and CDR2 were left unanalyzed; analyses focused on CDR3. Without spatial data, bulk sequencing limits insight into HGSC tumor diversity.

Sequencing was carried out using tumor tissue. The clonotype comes from a human donor with high-grade serous ovarian cancer. The rearrangement uses TRBV10-3 and TRBJ1-4, with 8 bases lining up with TRBD1. This CDR3 is CAISELPGQDEKLFF. In DNA, the CDR3 is TGTGCCATCAGTGAGTTACCGGGACAGGATGAAAAACTGTTTTTT.